This TCR beta chain was sequenced in a study of blood T cell repertoires in COVID-19. Overall study context: The United States, Italy and Spain provided the acute and convalescent COVID-19 samples. The analysed material was cDNA or gDNA that came from T cells, B-cell-depleted T cells, or PBMCs.

Under the authors' procedure: Nucleated cell number was recorded as an estimate derived from reference gene primer amplification. TCRdb's copy holds only in-frame clones and misses some; the assay was immunoSEQ multiplex PCR. V and J calls and clone size are copied from that table; D and trimming were computed from the DNA. The table has 60,000 to 95,000 clones, around nine tenths seen once; the top ten hold around a sixth. CDR1 is LNHNV, CDR2 YYDKDF, per germline (reference sequence). Between the trimmed V and J ends, which lost 2 bases and 6 bases, there was a span of 14 bases. This CDR3 is 14 amino acids long.

This clonotype originated in a woman over 75 with active or convalescent COVID-19. The specimen was peripheral blood. The chain recombines TRBV15 with TRBJ2-7; D remains ambiguous. The CDR3 reads CATSRTLAEPEQYF. Here the CDR3 DNA reads TGTGCCACCAGCAGAACCCTGGCCGAACCCGAGCAGTACTTC.